Each of the 7 T cell receptor beta chains below was sequenced from the same sample in a study of tissue T cells after allogeneic stem cell transplantation. Some clones are missing from TCRdb's copy, which holds only in-frame ones; the method was immunoSEQ multiplex PCR. The table includes about 5,600 clones, roughly half detected once. Time point meaning: mouse harvest day 7 after allogeneic transplant. The graft held 10^6 splenic CD5+ T cells and 10^7 T-cell-depleted bone marrow cells. What was sequenced was gut tissue. The receptor source for this set is a female BALB/c mouse given C57BL/6 T cells with graft-versus-host disease after an allogeneic hematopoietic cell transplant.

In regard to this clone: Gene names follow the mouse nomenclature. The CDR3 end falls 1 residue outside the read, so it is completed with the germline J gene. J is TRBJ2-5 and V is TRBV12-1; possible D gene TRBD2, 6 bases. Germline V CDR1 and CDR2: SGHSN, HYEKVE. The V end lost 0 bases, the J end lost 6 bases, and 9 bases lay between the germline ends. The CDR3 spans 13 residues. CDR3 amino acids: CASSLLGEDTQYF. Incomplete CDR3 DNA: TGTGCCAGCTCTCTCTTGGGGGAGGACACCCAGTAC.

This clone was observed a few times. These gene names are mouse names. The CDR3 is cut off 1 residue early in the read; its end comes from the germline J gene. The chain has TRBV15 and TRBJ2-7; the D is unclear. The germline gives CDR1 SGHND, CDR2 FRSKSL. CDR3 length equals 12 residues. Trimming pared 5 bases from V and 0 bases from J, leaving 5 bases between. The CDR3 loop is CASSRSSYEQYF. The part of the CDR3 DNA that was read is TGTGCCAGCAGTCGGAGCTCCTATGAACAGTAC.

As to this clone: Mouse names are used for the genes. The read ends 1 residue early relative to the CDR3; the germline J gene fills the gap. The rearrangement links TRBV3 to TRBJ2-3, with TRBD2 matching over 7 bases. Germline loops: CDR1 SNHLY, CDR2 FYNGKV (reference sequence). The length of the CDR3 is 15 residues. The trim removed 0 bases at V and 3 bases at J, leaving 3 bases unmatched. CDR3 residues: CASSLAGGRAETLYF. The part of the CDR3 DNA that was read is TGTGCCAGCAGCTTAGCTGGGGGGAGGGCAGAAACGCTGTAT.

The sample holds one count of this clone. Gene labels here are mouse ones. The CDR3 goes on 1 residue after the read ends, and that part is filled in from the germline J gene. The chain has TRBV31 and TRBJ1-4; no clear D. The CDR3 runs 14 residues. V dropped 1 base and J dropped 0 bases, with 6 bases sitting between them. Germline V gives CDR1 GKSSPN, CDR2 SITVG. CDR3 protein: CAWSRTFSNERLFF. The covered CDR3 bases are TGTGCCTGGAGTCGGACTTTTTCCAACGAAAGATTATTT.

Remarks on this clone: Germline and genes here are mouse. From the germline J gene comes the end of the CDR3, since the read stops 1 residue before it. V usage is TRBV5 and J usage is TRBJ2-2; TRBD2 aligns across 8 bases. Germline trimming cut 0 bases from V and 4 bases from J; bases unmatched to any gene: 4. Germline V gives CDR1 LGHNA, CDR2 YNLKQL (reference sequence). The length of the CDR3 is 16 residues. Here the CDR3 reads CASSQDMGGGTGQLYF. The DNA read from the CDR3 is TGTGCCAGCAGCCAAGATATGGGGGGGGGCACCGGGCAGCTCTAC.

Comment on this clone: Gene names are the mouse ones. The CDR3 end lies 1 residue beyond the end of the read and is filled in from the germline J gene. This chain connects TRBV16 to TRBJ1-1; D remains ambiguous. CDR1 and CDR2 (germline): SGHSA, FRNQAP. This CDR3 is built from 14 residues. Trimming pared 1 base from V and 0 bases from J, leaving 6 bases between. This CDR3 is CASSLGQSNTEVFF. Incomplete CDR3 DNA: TGTGCAAGCAGCTTAGGTCAGTCAAACACAGAAGTCTTC.

In its sample, this clone was seen a few times. Gene names are mouse gene names. The read falls 1 residue short of the CDR3 end, and the missing part is taken from the germline J gene. The chain combines TRBV26 with TRBJ1-2, with D possibly matching TRBD1 (6 bases). Per germline, CDR1 KGHPV and CDR2 FQNQEV (reference sequence). This CDR3 is 14 amino acids long. Between the trimmed V and J ends, which lost 5 bases and 0 bases, there was a span of 10 bases. The CDR3 sequence is CASSKQGANSDYTF. CDR3 DNA (partial): TGTGCCAGCAGTAAACAGGGTGCAAACTCCGACTACACC.